This T cell receptor beta chain was recovered during a study of shared clonotypes between healthy human individuals. Of note for this clone: Its matching antigen is unknown.

An even split of each subset's genomic DNA across several immunoSEQ plates was performed. Using immunoSEQ multiplex PCR, the repertoire was profiled, and TCRdb retains in-frame clones only, with some absent. Of 2,500,000 or so clones listed, more than 90% are singletons. General observations from the study: The sole specimen, blood, was sampled, and tissue repertoires likely differ. Sequencing depth was expected to influence donor clonotype sharing.

A CD45RA-negative memory subset and a CD45RA+ naive subset were separated from the CD4+ cells. V gave up 6 bases and J gave up 4 bases; unmatched junction bases: 4. CDR1 and CDR2 from the germline V gene are WSHSY and SAAADI. The CDR3 consists of 14 residues. The TCR originated in a man between 18 and 29 years old in good health. Specimen: naive CD4+ T cells sorted from blood. The subset is: CD45RA+ positively selected. V and J are TRBV10-2 and TRBJ2-2; 8 positions agree with TRBD1. In DNA form, the CDR3 reads TGCGCCAGCAGCCAGGGGGCGCCCACCGGGGAGCTGTTTTTT. This gives the protein CASSQGAPTGELFF.